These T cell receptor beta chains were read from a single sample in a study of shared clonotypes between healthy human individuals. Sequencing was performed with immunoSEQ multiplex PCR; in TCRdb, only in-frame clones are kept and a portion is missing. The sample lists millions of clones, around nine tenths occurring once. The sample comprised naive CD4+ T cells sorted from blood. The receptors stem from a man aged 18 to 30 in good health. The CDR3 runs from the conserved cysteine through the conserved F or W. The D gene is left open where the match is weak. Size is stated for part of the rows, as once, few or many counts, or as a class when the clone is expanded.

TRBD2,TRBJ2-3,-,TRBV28,CASSRLGSGGSTDTQYF,TGTGCCAGCAGCCGATTAGGGAGCGGGGGTAGCACAGATACGCAGTATTTT
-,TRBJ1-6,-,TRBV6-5,CASSPGLDNSPLHF,TGTGCCAGCAGCCCGGGACTGGATAATTCACCCCTCCACTTT
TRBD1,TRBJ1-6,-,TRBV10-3,CAISSGDRNSPLHF,TGTGCCATCAGTAGTGGGGACAGGAATTCACCCCTCCACTTT
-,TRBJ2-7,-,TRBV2,CASGREGAFHEQYF,TGTGCCAGCGGACGAGAAGGGGCATTCCACGAGCAGTACTTC
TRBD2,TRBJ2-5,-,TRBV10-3,CAISDFASGIQETQYF,TGTGCCATCAGTGATTTTGCTAGCGGAATTCAAGAGACCCAGTACTTC
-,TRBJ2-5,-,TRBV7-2,CASSPEAGQETQYF,TGTGCCAGCAGCCCCGAGGCAGGGCAAGAGACCCAGTACTTC
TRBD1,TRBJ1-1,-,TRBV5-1,CASSSQGQGETEAFF,TGCGCCAGCAGTTCTCAAGGGCAGGGGGAAACTGAAGCTTTCTTT
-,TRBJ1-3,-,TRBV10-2,CASRRESGNTIYF,TGCGCCAGCAGGAGGGAGTCTGGAAACACCATATATTTT
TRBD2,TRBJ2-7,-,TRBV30,CAWSREAYEQYF,TGTGCCTGGAGCCGGGAGGCCTACGAGCAGTACTTC
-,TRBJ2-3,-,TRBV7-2,CASSLLRGAVTDTQYF,TGTGCCAGCAGCCTCTTGAGGGGGGCAGTCACAGATACGCAGTATTTT
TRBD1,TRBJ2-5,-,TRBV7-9,CASSLLRGDRGETQYF,TGTGCCAGCAGCTTACTTAGGGGGGACAGGGGAGAGACCCAGTACTTC
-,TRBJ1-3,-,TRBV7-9,CASSLNQPHTIYF,TGTGCCAGCAGCTTGAATCAGCCGCACACCATATATTTT
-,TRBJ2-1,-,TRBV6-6,CASSPDSPNEQFF,TGTGCCAGCAGTCCGGACTCCCCCAATGAGCAGTTCTTC
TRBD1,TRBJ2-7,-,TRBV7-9,CASGTGSYEQYF,TGTGCCAGCGGGACAGGGTCCTACGAGCAGTACTTC
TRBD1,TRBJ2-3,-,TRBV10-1,CATKGQGADTQYF,TGCGCCACAAAAGGACAGGGGGCAGATACGCAGTATTTT
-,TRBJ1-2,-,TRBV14,CASSQGTIYGYTF,TGTGCCAGCAGCCAAGGGACAATTTATGGCTACACCTTC
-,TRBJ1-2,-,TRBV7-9,CASSSYVLGQRHGYTF,TGTGCCAGCAGCTCATACGTGTTGGGTCAACGGCATGGCTACACCTTC
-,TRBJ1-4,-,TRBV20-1,CSASRQEKLFF,TGCAGTGCTAGTCGACAGGAAAAACTGTTTTTT
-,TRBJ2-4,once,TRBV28,CASRSGTINIQYF,TGTGCCAGCAGATCCGGGACCATAAACATTCAGTACTTC
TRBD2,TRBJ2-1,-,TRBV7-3,CASSSQAGSTYNEQFF,TGTGCCAGCAGCTCCCAAGCGGGGTCAACTTACAATGAGCAGTTCTTC
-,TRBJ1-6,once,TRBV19,CASSHTGGSYNSPLHF,TGTGCCAGTAGCCATACGGGGGGCTCCTATAATTCACCCCTCCACTTT
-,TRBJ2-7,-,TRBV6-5,CASSYSGGNTYEQYF,TGTGCCAGCAGTTACTCGGGGGGAAACACCTACGAGCAGTACTTC
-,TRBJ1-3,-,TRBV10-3,CAISELAASGNTIYF,TGTGCCATCAGTGAGCTGGCAGCCTCTGGAAACACCATATATTTT
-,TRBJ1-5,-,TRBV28,CASSVDGFSNQPQHF,TGTGCCAGCAGTGTGGACGGCTTTAGCAATCAGCCCCAGCATTTT
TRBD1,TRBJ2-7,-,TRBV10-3,CAISVSGQAYEQYF,TGTGCCATCAGTGTATCGGGACAGGCCTACGAGCAGTACTTC
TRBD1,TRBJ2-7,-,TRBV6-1,CASRRDRASYEQYF,TGTGCCAGCAGGAGGGACAGGGCCTCCTACGAGCAGTACTTC
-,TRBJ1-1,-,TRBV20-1,CSAELNTEAFF,TGCAGTGCCGAATTGAACACTGAAGCTTTCTTT
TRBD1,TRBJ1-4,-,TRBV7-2,CASSRDRSYEKLFF,TGTGCCAGCAGCCGGGACAGGTCGTACGAAAAACTGTTTTTT
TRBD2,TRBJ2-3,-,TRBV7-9,CASSLGTSGETDTQYF,TGTGCCAGCAGCTTAGGGACTAGCGGGGAAACAGATACGCAGTATTTT
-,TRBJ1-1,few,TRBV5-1,CASVTGTEAFF,TGCGCCAGCGTTACGGGTACTGAAGCTTTCTTT
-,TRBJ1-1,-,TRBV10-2,CASNPQEAYTEAFF,TGCGCCAGCAACCCACAGGAGGCTTACACTGAAGCTTTCTTT
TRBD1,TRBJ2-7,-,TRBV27,CASSSWTGGSYEQYF,TGTGCCAGCAGTTCTTGGACAGGGGGCTCCTACGAGCAGTACTTC
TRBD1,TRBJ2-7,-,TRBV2,CASRTRQGGDEQYF,TGTGCCAGCAGGACACGACAGGGCGGAGACGAGCAGTACTTC
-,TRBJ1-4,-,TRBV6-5,CASSSLGEKLFF,TGTGCCAGCAGTAGTTTAGGGGAAAAACTGTTTTTT
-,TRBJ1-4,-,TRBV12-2,CASRLQGQNEKLFF,TGTGCAAGTCGCTTACAAGGACAGAATGAAAAACTGTTTTTT
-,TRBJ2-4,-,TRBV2,CASYRDGNIQYF,TGTGCCAGCTACCGGGACGGAAACATTCAGTACTTC
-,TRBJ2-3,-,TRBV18,CASSLTGPTDTQYF,TGTGCCAGCTCACTGACGGGGCCCACAGATACGCAGTATTTT
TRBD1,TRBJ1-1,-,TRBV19,CASSIRTGQGRTEAFF,TGTGCCAGTAGTATTCGGACAGGCCAAGGGAGAACTGAAGCTTTCTTT
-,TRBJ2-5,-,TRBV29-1,CSVLAGPTGTQYF,TGCAGCGTCCTCGCGGGACCGACGGGGACCCAGTACTTC
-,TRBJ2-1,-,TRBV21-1,CASIREGALYNEQFF,TGTGCCAGCATCCGGGAGGGGGCCCTTTACAATGAGCAGTTCTTC
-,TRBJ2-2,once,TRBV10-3,CATSRSANTGELFF,TGTGCCACCTCGAGGTCCGCGAACACCGGGGAGCTGTTTTTT
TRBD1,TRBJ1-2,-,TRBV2,CASSILDRGSKGYTF,TGTGCCAGCAGTATACTAGACAGGGGATCGAAAGGCTACACCTTC
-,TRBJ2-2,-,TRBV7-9,CASSLPAQVNTGELFF,TGTGCCAGCAGCTTACCGGCACAGGTGAACACCGGGGAGCTGTTTTTT
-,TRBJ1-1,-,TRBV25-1,CASTPRAATEAFF,TGTGCCAGCACTCCCAGGGCTGCCACTGAAGCTTTCTTT
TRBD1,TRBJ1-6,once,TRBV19,CASSISGTGRFGSPLHF,TGTGCCAGTAGTATTTCTGGGACAGGGAGATTCGGTTCACCCCTCCACTTT
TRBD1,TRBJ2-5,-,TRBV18,CASSPGQEQETQYF,TGTGCCAGCTCACCGGGACAGGAGCAAGAGACCCAGTACTTC
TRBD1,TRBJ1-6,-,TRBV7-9,CASSLKEQGPYNSPLHF,TGTGCCAGCAGCCTCAAAGAACAGGGGCCCTATAATTCACCCCTCCACTTT
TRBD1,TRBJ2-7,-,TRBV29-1,CSVEQGAHEQYF,TGCAGCGTTGAACAGGGGGCCCACGAGCAGTACTTC
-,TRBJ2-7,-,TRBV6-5,CASRLGMSSYEQYF,TGTGCCAGCAGATTGGGGATGAGCTCCTACGAGCAGTACTTC
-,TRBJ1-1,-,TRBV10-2,CASSDRGVMYNTEAFF,TGCGCCAGCAGTGACAGGGGCGTAATGTATAACACTGAAGCTTTCTTT
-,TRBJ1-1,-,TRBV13,CASSERGNTEAFF,TGTGCCAGCAGCGAGAGGGGAAACACTGAAGCTTTCTTT
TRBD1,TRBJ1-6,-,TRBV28,CASRFAGTGNSPLHF,TGTGCCAGCAGGTTCGCCGGGACAGGGAATTCACCCCTCCACTTT
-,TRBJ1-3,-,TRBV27,CASSWSYGSSGNTIYF,TGTGCCAGCAGCTGGTCCTACGGCTCCTCTGGAAACACCATATATTTT
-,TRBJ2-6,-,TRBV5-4,CASSLAGTGANVLTF,TGTGCCAGCAGCTTGGCGGGAACTGGGGCCAACGTCCTGACTTTC
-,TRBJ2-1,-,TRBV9,CASSVNPSSYNEQFF,TGTGCCAGCAGCGTAAACCCTAGCTCCTACAATGAGCAGTTCTTC
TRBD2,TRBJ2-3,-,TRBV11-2,CASGLGSTDTQYF,TGTGCCAGCGGACTAGGTAGCACAGATACGCAGTATTTT
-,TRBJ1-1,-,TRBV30,CAWSGPGLNTEAFF,TGTGCCTGGAGTGGGCCAGGTTTGAACACTGAAGCTTTCTTT
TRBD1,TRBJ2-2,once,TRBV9,CASSVEGGAGELFF,TGTGCCAGCAGCGTAGAAGGGGGCGCCGGGGAGCTGTTTTTT
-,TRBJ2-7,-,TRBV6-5,CASSYGTGVYEQYF,TGTGCCAGCAGTTACGGAACGGGGGTCTACGAGCAGTACTTC